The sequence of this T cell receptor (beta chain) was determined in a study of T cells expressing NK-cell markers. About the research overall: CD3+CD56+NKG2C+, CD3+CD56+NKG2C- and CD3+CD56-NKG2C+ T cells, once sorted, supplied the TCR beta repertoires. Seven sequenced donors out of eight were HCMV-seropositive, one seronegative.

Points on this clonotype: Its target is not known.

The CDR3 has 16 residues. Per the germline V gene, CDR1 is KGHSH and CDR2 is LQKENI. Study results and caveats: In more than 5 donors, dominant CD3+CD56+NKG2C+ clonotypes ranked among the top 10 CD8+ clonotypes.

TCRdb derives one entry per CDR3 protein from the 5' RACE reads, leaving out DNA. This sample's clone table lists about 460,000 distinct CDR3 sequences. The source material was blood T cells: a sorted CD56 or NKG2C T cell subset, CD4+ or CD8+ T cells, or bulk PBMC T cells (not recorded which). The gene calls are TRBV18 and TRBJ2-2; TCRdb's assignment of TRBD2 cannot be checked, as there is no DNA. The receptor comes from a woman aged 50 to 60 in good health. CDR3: CASSPRTSGMNGELFF.